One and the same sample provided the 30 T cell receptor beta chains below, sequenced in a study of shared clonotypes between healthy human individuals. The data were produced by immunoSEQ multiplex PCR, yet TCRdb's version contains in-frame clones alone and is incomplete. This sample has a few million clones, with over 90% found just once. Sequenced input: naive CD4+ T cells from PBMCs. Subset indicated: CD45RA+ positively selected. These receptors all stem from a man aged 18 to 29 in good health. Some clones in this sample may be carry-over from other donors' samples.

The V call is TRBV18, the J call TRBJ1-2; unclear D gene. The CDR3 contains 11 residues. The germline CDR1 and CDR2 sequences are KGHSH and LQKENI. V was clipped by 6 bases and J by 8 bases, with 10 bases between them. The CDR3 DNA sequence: TGTGCCAGCTCCCAAATGGGGGGCTACACCTTC. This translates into CASSQMGGYTF.

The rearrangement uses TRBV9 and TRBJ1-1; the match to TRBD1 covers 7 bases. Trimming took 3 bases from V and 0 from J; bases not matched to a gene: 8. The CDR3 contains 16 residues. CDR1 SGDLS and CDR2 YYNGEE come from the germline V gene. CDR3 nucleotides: TGTGCCAGCAGCGGGATGACAGGGACCATGAACACTGAAGCTTTCTTT. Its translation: CASSGMTGTMNTEAFF.

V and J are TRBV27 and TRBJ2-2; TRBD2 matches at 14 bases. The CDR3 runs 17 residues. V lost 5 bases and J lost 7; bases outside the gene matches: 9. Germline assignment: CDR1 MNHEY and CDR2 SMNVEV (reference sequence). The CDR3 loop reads CASSPRTSGRRVGELFF. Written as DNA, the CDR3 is TGTGCCAGCAGTCCCCGGACTAGCGGGAGGAGAGTCGGGGAGCTGTTTTTT.

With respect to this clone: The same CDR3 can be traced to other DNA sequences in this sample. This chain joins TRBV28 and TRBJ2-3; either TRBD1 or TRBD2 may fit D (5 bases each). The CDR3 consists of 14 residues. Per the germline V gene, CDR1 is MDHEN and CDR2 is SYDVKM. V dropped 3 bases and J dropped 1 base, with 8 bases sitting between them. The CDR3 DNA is TGTGCCAGCAGTTTGGGACGAGGCACAGATACGCAGTATTTT. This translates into CASSLGRGTDTQYF.

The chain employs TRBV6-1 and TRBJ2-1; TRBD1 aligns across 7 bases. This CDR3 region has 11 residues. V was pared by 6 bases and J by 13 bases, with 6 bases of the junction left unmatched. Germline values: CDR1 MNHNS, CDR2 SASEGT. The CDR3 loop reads CASSQRQGQFF. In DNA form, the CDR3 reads TGTGCCAGCAGCCAACGACAGGGTCAGTTCTTC.

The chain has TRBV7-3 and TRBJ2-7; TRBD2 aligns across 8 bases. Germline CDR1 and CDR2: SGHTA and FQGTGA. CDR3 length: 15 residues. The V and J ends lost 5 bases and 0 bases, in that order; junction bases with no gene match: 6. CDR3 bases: TGTGCCAGCAGCCTATTTAGCGGGAACTCCTACGAGCAGTACTTC. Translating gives CASSLFSGNSYEQYF.

The CDR3 region is CASSYQRQEGYTF. The CDR3 coding sequence is TGTGCCAGCAGTTATCAGCGGCAGGAGGGCTACACCTTC. The V gene is TRBV6-5, the J gene TRBJ1-2; D is ambiguous. Germline values: CDR1 MNHEY, CDR2 SVGAGI. V lost 3 bases and J 8 bases, leaving 13 bases between the germline ends. There are 13 residues in the CDR3.

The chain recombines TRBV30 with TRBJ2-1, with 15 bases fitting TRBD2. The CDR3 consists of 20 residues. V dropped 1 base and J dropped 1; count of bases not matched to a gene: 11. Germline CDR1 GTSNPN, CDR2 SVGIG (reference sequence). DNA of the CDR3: TGTGCCTGGAGTGCAAAACCGGGACTAGCGGGAGGAGGGTCCTACAATGAGCAGTTCTTC. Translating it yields CAWSAKPGLAGGGSYNEQFF.

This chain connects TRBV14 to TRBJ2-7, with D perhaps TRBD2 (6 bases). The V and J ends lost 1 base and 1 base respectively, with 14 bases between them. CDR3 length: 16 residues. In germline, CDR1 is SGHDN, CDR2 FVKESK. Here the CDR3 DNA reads TGTGCCAGCAGCCAAGTTTCCGCAGGGAGGTCCTACGAGCAGTACTTC. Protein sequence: CASSQVSAGRSYEQYF.

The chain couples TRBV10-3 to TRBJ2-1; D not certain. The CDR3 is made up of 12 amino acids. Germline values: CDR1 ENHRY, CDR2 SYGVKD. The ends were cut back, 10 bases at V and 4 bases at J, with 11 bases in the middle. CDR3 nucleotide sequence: TGTGCCACTAAGGACCCGTACAATGAGCAGTTCTTC. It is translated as CATKDPYNEQFF.

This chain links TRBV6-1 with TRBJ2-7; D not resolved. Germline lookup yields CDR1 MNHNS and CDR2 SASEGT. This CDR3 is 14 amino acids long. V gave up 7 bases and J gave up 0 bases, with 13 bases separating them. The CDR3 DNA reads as TGTGCCAGCATTTCCATACCTAGCTCCTACGAGCAGTACTTC. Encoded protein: CASISIPSSYEQYF.

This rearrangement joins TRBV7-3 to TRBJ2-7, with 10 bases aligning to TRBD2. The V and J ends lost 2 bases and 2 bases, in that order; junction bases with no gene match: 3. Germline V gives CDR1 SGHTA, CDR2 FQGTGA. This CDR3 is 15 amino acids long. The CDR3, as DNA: TGTGCCAGCAGCTTACAAGCGGGAGGGCCCTACGAGCAGTACTTC. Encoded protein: CASSLQAGGPYEQYF.

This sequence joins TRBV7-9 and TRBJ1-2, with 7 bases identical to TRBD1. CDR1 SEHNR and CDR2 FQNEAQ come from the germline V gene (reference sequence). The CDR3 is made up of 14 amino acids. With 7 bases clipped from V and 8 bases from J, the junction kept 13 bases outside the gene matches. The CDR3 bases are TGTGCCAGCAAACGGGGACAGCCCTCAGGGGGCTACACCTTC. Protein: CASKRGQPSGGYTF.

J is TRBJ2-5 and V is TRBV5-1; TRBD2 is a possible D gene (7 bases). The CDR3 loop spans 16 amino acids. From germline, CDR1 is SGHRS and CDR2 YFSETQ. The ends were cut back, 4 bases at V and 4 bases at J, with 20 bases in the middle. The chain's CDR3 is CASSLVHRGAGETQYF. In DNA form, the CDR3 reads TGCGCCAGCAGCCTGGTTCACCGGGGGGCCGGAGAGACCCAGTACTTC.

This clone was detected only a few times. In DNA, the CDR3 is TGTGCCAGCAGTCCGACAGGGGAGAGTCAGCCCCAGCATTTT. The encoded protein is CASSPTGESQPQHF. The chain joins TRBV2 to TRBJ1-5, with TRBD1 matching over 8 bases. J gave up 6 bases and V 5 bases, and 6 bases lay outside the gene matches. CDR1 is SNHLY, CDR2 FYNNEI, per germline. This CDR3 region has 14 residues.

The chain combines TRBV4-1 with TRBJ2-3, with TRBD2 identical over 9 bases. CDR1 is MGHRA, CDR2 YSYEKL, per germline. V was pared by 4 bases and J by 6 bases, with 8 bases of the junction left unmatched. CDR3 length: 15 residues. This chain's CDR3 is CASSPLGLAPDTQYF. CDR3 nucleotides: TGCGCCAGCAGCCCCCTAGGACTAGCGCCCGATACGCAGTATTTT.

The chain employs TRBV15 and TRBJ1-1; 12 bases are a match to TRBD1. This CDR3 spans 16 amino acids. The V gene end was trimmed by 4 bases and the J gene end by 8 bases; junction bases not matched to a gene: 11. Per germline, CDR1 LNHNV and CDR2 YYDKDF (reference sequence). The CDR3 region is CATSKTGTGGAGEAFF. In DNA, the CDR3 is TGTGCCACCAGCAAAACCGGGACAGGGGGCGCGGGGGAAGCTTTCTTT. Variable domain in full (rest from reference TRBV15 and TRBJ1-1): DAMVIQNPRYQVTQFGKPVTLSCSQTLNHNVMYWYQQKSSQAPKLLFHYYDKDFNNEADTPDNFQSRRPNTSFCFLDIRSPGLGDTAMYLCATSKTGTGGAGEAFFGQGTRLTVV.

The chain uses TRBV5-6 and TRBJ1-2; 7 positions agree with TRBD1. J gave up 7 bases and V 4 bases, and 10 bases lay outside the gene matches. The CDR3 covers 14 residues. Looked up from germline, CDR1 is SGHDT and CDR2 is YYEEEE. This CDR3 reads CASSRGRQGPGYTF. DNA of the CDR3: TGTGCCAGCAGCCGTGGACGACAGGGACCTGGCTACACCTTC.

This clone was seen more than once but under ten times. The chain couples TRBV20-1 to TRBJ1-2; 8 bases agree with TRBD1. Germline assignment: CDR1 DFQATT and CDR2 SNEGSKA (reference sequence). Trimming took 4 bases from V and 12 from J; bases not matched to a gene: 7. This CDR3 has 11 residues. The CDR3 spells CSAKDRGAHTF. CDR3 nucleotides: TGCAGTGCTAAAGACAGGGGAGCTCACACCTTC.

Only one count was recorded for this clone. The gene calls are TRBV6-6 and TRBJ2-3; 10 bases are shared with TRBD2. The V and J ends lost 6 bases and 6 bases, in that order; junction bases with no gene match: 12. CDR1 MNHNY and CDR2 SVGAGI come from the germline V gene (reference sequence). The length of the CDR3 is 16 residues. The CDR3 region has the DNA TGTGCCAGCAGCCTCGGACTAGCGGTATCCCCCGATACGCAGTATTTT. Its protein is CASSLGLAVSPDTQYF.

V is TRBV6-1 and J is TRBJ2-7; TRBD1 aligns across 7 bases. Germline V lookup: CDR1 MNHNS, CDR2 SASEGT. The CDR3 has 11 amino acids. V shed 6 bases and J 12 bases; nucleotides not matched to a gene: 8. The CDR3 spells CASSPLDRRYF. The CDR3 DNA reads TGTGCCAGCAGCCCCCTGGACAGGCGGTACTTC.

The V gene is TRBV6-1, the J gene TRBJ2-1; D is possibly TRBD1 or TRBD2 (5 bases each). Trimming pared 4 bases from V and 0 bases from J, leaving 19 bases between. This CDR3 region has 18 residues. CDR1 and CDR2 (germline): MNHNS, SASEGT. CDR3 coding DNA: TGTGCCAGCAGTGGGGCCATCGGGGCGGACCCCTCCTACAATGAGCAGTTCTTC. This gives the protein CASSGAIGADPSYNEQFF.

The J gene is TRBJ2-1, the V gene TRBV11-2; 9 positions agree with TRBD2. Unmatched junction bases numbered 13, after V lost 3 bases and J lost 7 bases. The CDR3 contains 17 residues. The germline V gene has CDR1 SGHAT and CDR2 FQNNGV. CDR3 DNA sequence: TGTGCCAGCAGCTTTCTCCTAGCGGGACCTCAGTGGAATGAGCAGTTCTTC. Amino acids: CASSFLLAGPQWNEQFF. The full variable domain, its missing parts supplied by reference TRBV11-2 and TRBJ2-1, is EAGVAQSPRYKIIEKRQSVAFWCNPISGHATLYWYQQILGQGPKLLIQFQNNGVVDDSQLPKDRFSAERLKGVDSTLKIQPAKLEDSAVYLCASSFLLAGPQWNEQFFGPGTRLTVL.

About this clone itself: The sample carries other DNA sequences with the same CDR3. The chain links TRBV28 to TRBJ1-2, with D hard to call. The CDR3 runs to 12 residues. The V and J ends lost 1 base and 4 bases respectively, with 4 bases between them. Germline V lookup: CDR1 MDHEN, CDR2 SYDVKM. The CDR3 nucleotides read TGTGCCAGCAGTTTATCCAGCTATGGCTACACCTTC. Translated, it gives CASSLSSYGYTF.

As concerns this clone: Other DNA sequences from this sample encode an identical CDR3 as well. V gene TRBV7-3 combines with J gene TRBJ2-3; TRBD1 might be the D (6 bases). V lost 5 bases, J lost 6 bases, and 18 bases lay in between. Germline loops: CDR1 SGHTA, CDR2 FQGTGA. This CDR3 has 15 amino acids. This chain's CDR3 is CASSPLGQGTDTQYF. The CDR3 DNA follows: TGTGCCAGCAGCCCCCTTGGGCAGGGGACGGATACGCAGTATTTT.

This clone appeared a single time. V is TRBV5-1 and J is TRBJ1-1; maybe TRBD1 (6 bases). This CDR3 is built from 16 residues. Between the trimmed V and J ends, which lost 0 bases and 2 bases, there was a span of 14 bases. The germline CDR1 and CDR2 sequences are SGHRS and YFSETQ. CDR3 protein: CASSLAPMTGNTEAFF. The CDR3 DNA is TGCGCCAGCAGCTTGGCTCCCATGACAGGCAACACTGAAGCTTTCTTT.

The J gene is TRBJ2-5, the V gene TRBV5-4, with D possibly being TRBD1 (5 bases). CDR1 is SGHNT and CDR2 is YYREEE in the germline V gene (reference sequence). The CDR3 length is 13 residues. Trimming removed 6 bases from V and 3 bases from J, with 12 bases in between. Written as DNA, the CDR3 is TGTGCCAGCAAGGGGTTCAGGGAAGAGACCCAGTACTTC. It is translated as CASKGFREETQYF.

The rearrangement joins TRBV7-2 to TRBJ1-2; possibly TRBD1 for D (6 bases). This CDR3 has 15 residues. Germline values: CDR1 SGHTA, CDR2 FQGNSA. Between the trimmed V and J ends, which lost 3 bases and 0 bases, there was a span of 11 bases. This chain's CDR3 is CASSFSRGANYGYTF. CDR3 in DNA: TGTGCCAGCAGCTTTAGCAGGGGCGCTAACTATGGCTACACCTTC. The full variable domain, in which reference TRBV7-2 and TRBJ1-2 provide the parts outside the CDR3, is GAGVSQSPSNKVTEKGKDVELRCDPISGHTALYWYRQSLGQGLEFLIYFQGNSAPDKSGLPSDRFSAERTGGSVSTLTIQRTQQEDSAVYLCASSFSRGANYGYTFGSGTRLTVV.

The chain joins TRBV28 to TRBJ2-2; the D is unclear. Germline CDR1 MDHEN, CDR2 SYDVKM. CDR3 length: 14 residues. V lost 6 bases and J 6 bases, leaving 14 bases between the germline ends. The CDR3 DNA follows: TGTGCCAGCAGAAACACGGACGTTCCCGGGGAGCTGTTTTTT. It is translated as CASRNTDVPGELFF. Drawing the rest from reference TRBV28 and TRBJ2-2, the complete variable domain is DVKVTQSSRYLVKRTGEKVFLECVQDMDHENMFWYRQDPGLGLRLIYFSYDVKMKEKGDIPEGYSVSREKKERFSLILESASTNQTSMYLCASRNTDVPGELFFGEGSRLTVL.

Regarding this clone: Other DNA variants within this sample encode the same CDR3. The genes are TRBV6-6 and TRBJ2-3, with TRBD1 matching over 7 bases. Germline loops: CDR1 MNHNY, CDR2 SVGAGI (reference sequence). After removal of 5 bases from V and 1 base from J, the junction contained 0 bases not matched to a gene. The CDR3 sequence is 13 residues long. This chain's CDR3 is CASSTGGTDTQYF. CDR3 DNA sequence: TGTGCCAGCAGTACAGGGGGCACAGATACGCAGTATTTT.